The rows below give T cell receptor beta chains drawn from one sample of a study of shared clonotypes between healthy human individuals. The assay was immunoSEQ multiplex PCR, and TCRdb's table has in-frame clones only and misses some. This sample has about 2,500,000 clones; roughly 92% occur once, and the top ten carry around 0.15%. Sequencing was carried out using naive CD4+ T cells sorted from blood. The receptor set was obtained from a young man in good health. Both conserved end residues are part of each CDR3. D genes are given only for firm matches. For some rows the clone size is stated as once, few or many, or as a class when expanded; others skip it.

clone_size	v_call	d_call	j_call	cdr3_nt	cdr3_aa
NA	TRBV29-1	NA	TRBJ2-3	TGCAGCGTCCGGGGGGACACGAGCACAGATACGCAGTATTTT	CSVRGDTSTDTQYF
NA	TRBV5-1	TRBD2	TRBJ2-1	TGCGCCAGCAGCTTGGGACTAGCGGGTATCAATGAGCAGTTCTTC	CASSLGLAGINEQFF
NA	TRBV7-3	NA	TRBJ2-1	TGTGCCAGCAGCTTAGGAAGCTCCTACAATGAGCAGTTCTTC	CASSLGSSYNEQFF
NA	TRBV29-1	NA	TRBJ2-2	TGCAGCGTAGCAGGCAACCCGAACACCGGGGAGCTGTTTTTT	CSVAGNPNTGELFF
NA	TRBV9	TRBD1	TRBJ1-4	TGTGCCAGCAGTCACAGGGGGCAAGGGAATGAAAAACTGTTTTTT	CASSHRGQGNEKLFF
NA	TRBV23-1	NA	TRBJ1-4	TGCGCCAGCACCTGTGTCGCTCCGGGACATCCTTCCCTTTATAATGAAAAACTGTTTTTT	CASTCVAPGHPSLYNEKLFF
NA	TRBV4-1	NA	TRBJ1-4	TGCGCCAGCAGCTCGGGTTTATCTGAAAAACTGTTTTTT	CASSSGLSEKLFF
NA	TRBV7-2	NA	TRBJ2-7	TGTGCCAGCAGCCACCCGGTAGGGTCCTACGAGCAGTACTTC	CASSHPVGSYEQYF
few	TRBV28	NA	TRBJ1-1	TGTGCCAGCAGCCAGCCAGCCGGACGGGCCGAAGCTTTCTTT	CASSQPAGRAEAFF
NA	TRBV6-5	TRBD1	TRBJ1-5	TGTGCCAGCAGCCGGACAGGGCAGGGCAATCAGCCCCAGCATTTT	CASSRTGQGNQPQHF
NA	TRBV4-1	NA	TRBJ1-1	TGCGCCAGCAGCCATGGCGGGGTCATGAACACTGAAGCTTTCTTT	CASSHGGVMNTEAFF
NA	TRBV5-1	NA	TRBJ2-7	TGCGCCAGCAGCCACATTCCCTACGAGCAGTACTTC	CASSHIPYEQYF